The 27 T cell receptor beta chains given below trace back to one sample, sequenced in a study of siplizumab effects on memory and regulatory T cells. Method: immunoSEQ multiplex PCR; TCRdb's copy keeps in-frame clones and lacks some. The table lists 87,000 or so clones, around 94% of them singletons, with 0.3% in the top ten. Input material: non-Treg CD4+ T cells sorted from blood. The receptors shown here come from a human donor in good health.

The gene calls are TRBV6-6 and TRBJ1-1; no clear D. The CDR3 runs 15 residues. Trimming removed 0 bases at V and 1 base at J, with 9 bases between. Germline CDR1 MNHNY, CDR2 SVGAGI (reference sequence). This CDR3 reads CASSYSRAGNTEAFF. In DNA, the CDR3 is TGTGCCAGCAGTTACTCTAGGGCAGGGAACACTGAAGCTTTCTTT.

The V call is TRBV6-1, the J call TRBJ1-1; D unclear. V lost 1 base and J lost 11, with 8 bases in between. The CDR3 is 11 amino acids. Germline V lookup: CDR1 MNHNS, CDR2 SASEGT. Here the CDR3 DNA reads TGTGCCAGCAGTGAAGTCCCGATGGCTTTCTTT. Its translation is CASSEVPMAFF.

This clone has only a few counts. This sample includes further DNA sequences coding for the same CDR3. The CDR3 bases are TGTGCCAGTAGAAACAGGGGCTCCTACAATGAGCAGTTCTTC. It codes for CASRNRGSYNEQFF. The chain joins TRBV19 to TRBJ2-1, with 7 positions matching TRBD1. The junction had 2 bases not matched to a gene; V was cut back by 6 bases and J by 0 bases. Germline assignment: CDR1 LNHDA and CDR2 SQIVND (reference sequence). The CDR3 is 14 amino acids.

The chain combines TRBV7-8 with TRBJ1-1; 7 bases map to TRBD1. There are 16 residues in the CDR3. Per the germline V gene, CDR1 is SGHVS and CDR2 is FQNEAQ. Germline trimming cut 3 bases from V and 3 bases from J; bases unmatched to any gene: 10. CDR3 in DNA: TGTGCCAGCAGCTTGGGGGGGACAGCCGGAGACACTGAAGCTTTCTTT. Its protein product is CASSLGGTAGDTEAFF.

The chain employs TRBV6-5 and TRBJ2-5; D might be TRBD1 (5 bases). V lost 4 bases to trimming and J lost 1 base, with 10 bases between them. CDR3 length: 14 residues. CDR1 and CDR2 (germline): MNHEY, SVGAGI. Here the CDR3 reads CASSFRQFQETQYF. The DNA of the CDR3 is TGTGCCAGCAGTTTCAGACAGTTCCAAGAGACCCAGTACTTC.

This chain joins TRBV7-2 and TRBJ2-7; D call uncertain. Trimming shortened V by 0 bases and J by 6 bases, and 9 bases separated the two germline ends. CDR1 and CDR2 (germline): SGHTA, FQGNSA. This CDR3 spans 13 amino acids. As DNA, the CDR3 is TGTGCCAGCAGCTTAGCTGGGCCGGGCGAGCAGTACTTC. As protein: CASSLAGPGEQYF.

A note on this clone: The same CDR3 arises from other DNA sequences in this sample as well. The genes are TRBV19 and TRBJ2-1; D is uncertain. From germline, CDR1 is LNHDA and CDR2 SQIVND (reference sequence). The CDR3 has 13 amino acids. The germline V and J ends were trimmed by 1 base and 2 bases, with 3 bases remaining between them. CDR3 protein: CASSIGTYNEQFF. The CDR3 DNA reads as TGTGCCAGTAGTATAGGCACCTACAATGAGCAGTTCTTC.

The chain joins TRBV30 to TRBJ2-3; D gene unclear. This CDR3 is built from 13 residues. V was trimmed by 0 bases and J by 6 bases, leaving 10 bases between them. Germline V gene lookup returns CDR1 GTSNPN and CDR2 SVGIG (reference sequence). The CDR3 spells CAWSVWGFDTQYF. The CDR3 DNA is TGTGCCTGGAGTGTTTGGGGTTTCGATACGCAGTATTTT.

The chain couples TRBV7-9 to TRBJ1-2, with D possibly being TRBD1 (5 bases). The CDR3 totals 18 residues. Trimming took off 5 bases at V and 2 bases at J, with 24 bases between the two ends. The germline CDR1 and CDR2 sequences are SEHNR and FQNEAQ (reference sequence). The CDR3 nucleotides are TGTGCCAGCAGCCCAAAGGGGACGGGGGATGTAGCCAACTATGGCTACACCTTC. Amino acid sequence: CASSPKGTGDVANYGYTF.

The chain couples TRBV27 to TRBJ1-3; 7 nucleotides align to TRBD1. Trimming at V came to 5 bases and at J to 4 bases, leaving 11 bases not matched to a gene. The CDR3 consists of 16 residues. Germline assignment: CDR1 MNHEY and CDR2 SMNVEV (reference sequence). The CDR3 is CASSPRGTALGNTIYF. For the CDR3, the DNA is TGTGCCAGCAGTCCCCGGGGGACAGCCCTCGGAAACACCATATATTTT.

The chain employs TRBV7-8 and TRBJ1-5; D unclear. Per germline, CDR1 SGHVS and CDR2 FQNEAQ. The CDR3 has 16 amino acids. Trimming shortened V by 1 base and J by 0 bases, and 10 bases separated the two germline ends. The CDR3 DNA reads as TGTGCCAGCAGCTTAGAAACGGCTTATAGCAATCAGCCCCAGCATTTT. It is translated as CASSLETAYSNQPQHF.

The rearrangement uses TRBV29-1 and TRBJ2-2; TRBD1 matches 12 bases. The CDR3 has 14 residues. Trimming cost V 3 bases and J 6 bases; bases outside gene matches: 2. Germline values: CDR1 SQVTM, CDR2 ANQGSEA. The CDR3 DNA is TGCAGCGTTGAGGGACAGGGGGCGGCCGGGGAGCTGTTTTTT. Translation gives CSVEGQGAAGELFF.

The chain is built from TRBV7-9 and TRBJ2-1, with TRBD2 matching 12 bases. This CDR3 is built from 16 residues. The V gene's germline CDR1 is SEHNR and CDR2 FQNEAQ (reference sequence). Trimming removed 5 bases from V and 6 bases from J; junction bases left unmatched: 8. CDR3 nucleotide sequence: TGTGCCAGCAGCCCTCGACTAGCGGGGGATGGCAATGAGCAGTTCTTC. This gives the protein CASSPRLAGDGNEQFF.

The chain recombines TRBV15 with TRBJ2-6, with D maybe TRBD1 (7 bases). CDR1 LNHNV and CDR2 YYDKDF come from the germline V gene (reference sequence). The CDR3 has 18 amino acids. V gave up 2 bases and J gave up 4 bases, with 18 bases separating them. The CDR3 spells CATSRSSFRGAGANVLTF. As DNA, the CDR3 is TGTGCCACCAGCAGATCCTCCTTCAGGGGGGCCGGGGCCAACGTCCTGACTTTC.

The chain links TRBV5-4 to TRBJ2-2, with 10 bases fitting TRBD2. The length of the CDR3 is 16 residues. Germline-derived CDR1 and CDR2 are SGHNT and YYREEE (reference sequence). The ends lost 4 bases at V and 4 bases at J; junction bases unmatched: 7. The CDR3 coding sequence is TGTGCCAGCAGCCTCGGACTAGCGGATTTCACCGGGGAGCTGTTTTTT. As protein: CASSLGLADFTGELFF.

The chain couples TRBV9 to TRBJ2-7; 10 positions match TRBD1. With 4 bases clipped from V and 7 bases from J, the junction kept 8 bases outside the gene matches. The CDR3 is 14 residues long. Germline values: CDR1 SGDLS, CDR2 YYNGEE. The CDR3 reads CASSMGQGTGEQYF. The DNA of the CDR3 is TGTGCCAGCAGCATGGGACAGGGGACAGGAGAGCAGTACTTC.

The rearrangement joins TRBV5-1 to TRBJ1-2, with 7 bases matching TRBD1. The CDR3 totals 15 residues. Looked up from germline, CDR1 is SGHRS and CDR2 is YFSETQ. Trimming at V came to 0 bases and at J to 4 bases, leaving 6 bases not matched to a gene. CDR3 loop: CASSLGDRAGYGYTF. CDR3 DNA: TGCGCCAGCAGCTTGGGCGACAGGGCTGGCTATGGCTACACCTTC. Combining the CDR3 with reference TRBV5-1 and TRBJ1-2 gives the whole variable domain KAGVTQTPRYLIKTRGQQVTLSCSPISGHRSVSWYQQTPGQGLQFLFEYFSETQRNKGNFPGRFSGRQFSNSRSEMNVSTLELGDSALYLCASSLGDRAGYGYTFGSGTRLTVV.

The chain employs TRBV6-5 and TRBJ1-4; D is ambiguous. V lost 3 bases and J lost 7, with 12 bases in between. The CDR3 is made up of 14 amino acids. Per germline, CDR1 MNHEY and CDR2 SVGAGI. CDR3 amino acids: CASSYSRKVEKLFF. In nucleotides, the CDR3 is TGTGCCAGCAGTTATAGTAGGAAGGTTGAAAAACTGTTTTTT.

The chain combines TRBV6-5 with TRBJ2-1, with 8 bases fitting TRBD2. Germline-derived CDR1 and CDR2 are MNHEY and SVGAGI. Trimming cost V 3 bases and J 4 bases; bases outside gene matches: 8. This CDR3 is 16 amino acids long. The CDR3 is CASSYNPGLVYNEQFF. As DNA, the CDR3 is TGTGCCAGCAGTTATAACCCGGGACTAGTATACAATGAGCAGTTCTTC.

V is TRBV11-2 and J is TRBJ2-5, with 9 bases identical to TRBD2. With 0 bases clipped from V and 2 bases from J, the junction kept 4 bases outside the gene matches. The CDR3 totals 16 residues. Germline loops: CDR1 SGHAT, CDR2 FQNNGV. The chain's CDR3 is CASSLETSGWQETQYF. In DNA, the CDR3 is TGTGCCAGCAGCTTAGAAACTAGCGGGTGGCAAGAGACCCAGTACTTC. Full variable domain (rest looked up from reference TRBV11-2 and TRBJ2-5): EAGVAQSPRYKIIEKRQSVAFWCNPISGHATLYWYQQILGQGPKLLIQFQNNGVVDDSQLPKDRFSAERLKGVDSTLKIQPAKLEDSAVYLCASSLETSGWQETQYFGPGTRLLVL.

The V gene is TRBV2, the J gene TRBJ1-6; D is unclear. The CDR3 sequence is 16 residues long. The V gene lost 3 bases and the J gene lost 4 bases, with 13 bases spanning the gap. Germline CDR1 SNHLY, CDR2 FYNNEI. DNA of the CDR3: TGTGCCAGCAGTGACCAGGACCTGAGTTATAATTCACCCCTCCACTTT. It codes for CASSDQDLSYNSPLHF.

A remark on this clone: Other nucleotide sequences from this sample produce the same CDR3. The chain is built from TRBV6-5 and TRBJ1-1; maybe TRBD1 (5 bases). V was cut by 9 bases and J by 0 bases, with 11 bases left in between. Germline V gene lookup returns CDR1 MNHEY and CDR2 SVGAGI. This CDR3 comprises 13 residues. DNA for the CDR3: TGTGCCAGTTCCGGGACCATGAACACTGAAGCTTTCTTT. Protein sequence: CASSGTMNTEAFF.

The chain is built from TRBV23-1 and TRBJ2-2; possible D gene TRBD2, 5 bases. TRBV23-1 is noted as an ORF with a role that remains uncertain. The CDR3 loop spans 14 amino acids. Trimming removed 8 bases from V and 7 bases from J, with 17 bases in between. The CDR3 here is CASFSAGPHGELFF. The CDR3 region has the DNA TGCGCCAGCTTTAGCGCAGGTCCGCACGGGGAGCTGTTTTTT.

This chain links TRBV6-5 with TRBJ1-2, with a possible D match to TRBD1 (6 bases). CDR1 MNHEY and CDR2 SVGAGI come from the germline V gene. Trimming cost V 6 bases and J 5 bases, with 19 bases left between them. The CDR3 extends over 15 amino acids. DNA for the CDR3: TGTGCCAGCAGCCCCGGTGGACAGCGAATTTATGGCTACACCTTC. This sequence encodes CASSPGGQRIYGYTF.

The chain is built from TRBV7-8 and TRBJ1-3; D may be TRBD1 (6 bases). Germline CDR1 reads SGHVS; CDR2 reads FQNEAQ. The CDR3 runs 17 residues. Trimming took 6 bases from V and 1 from J, leaving 19 bases between them. This CDR3 is CASSRYSAGASGNTIYF. For the CDR3, the DNA is TGTGCCAGCAGTAGATATAGTGCGGGGGCATCTGGAAACACCATATATTTT. Full variable domain (rest looked up from reference TRBV7-8 and TRBJ1-3): GAGVSQSPRYKVAKRGQDVALRCDPISGHVSLFWYQQALGQGPEFLTYFQNEAQLDKSGLPSDRFFAERPEGSVSTLKIQRTQQEDSAVYLCASSRYSAGASGNTIYFGEGSWLTVV.

This clone came up once. V gene TRBV9 combines with J gene TRBJ1-6; D uncertain. V dropped 0 bases and J dropped 8 bases, with 9 bases sitting between them. CDR1 SGDLS and CDR2 YYNGEE come from the germline V gene. The CDR3 has 14 amino acids. The CDR3: CASSVVEVDSPLHF. The CDR3 DNA sequence: TGTGCCAGCAGCGTAGTGGAAGTCGATTCACCCCTCCACTTT.

The V call is TRBV2, the J call TRBJ2-2, with a weak D call TRBD1 (6 bases). This CDR3 comprises 13 residues. The germline V gene has CDR1 SNHLY and CDR2 FYNNEI. V lost 4 bases and J 4 bases, leaving 7 bases between the germline ends. The chain's CDR3 is CASSVGATGELFF. Written as DNA, the CDR3 is TGTGCCAGCAGTGTGGGGGCCACCGGGGAGCTGTTTTTT.